This TCR beta chain stems from a study of OX40 agonist ivuxolimab in advanced cancers. Assay: immunoSEQ multiplex PCR; the TCRdb copy retains only in-frame clones and omits some. In the table there are about 5,900 clones, about 80% of which are singletons. The receptor's source is an adult with an advanced solid tumor such as melanoma, head and neck, liver or kidney cancer. This specimen consisted of CD4+ or CD8+ T cells sorted from blood, obtained in a trial of the OX40 agonist ivuxolimab.

CDR3 residues: CASSEYRGEQYF. The CDR3 coding sequence is TGTGCCAGCAGTGAATACAGGGGCGAGCAGTACTTC. The gene calls are TRBV2 and TRBJ2-7; 7 positions match TRBD1. With 2 bases clipped from V and 6 bases from J, the junction kept 1 base outside the gene matches. The CDR3 totals 12 residues. CDR1 is SNHLY and CDR2 is FYNNEI in the germline V gene.